These T cell receptor beta chains were read from a single sample in a study of shared clonotypes between healthy human individuals. Data came from immunoSEQ multiplex PCR; TCRdb stores just in-frame clones and leaves some out. In the table there are 730,000 or so clones, approximately 75% of which are singletons. Sequencing used memory CD4+ T cells sorted from blood. All receptors come from a woman younger than 45 in good health. The conserved cysteine and the conserved F or W are not part of the CDR3 here. The order of the fields is CDR3 length, D gene, V gene, J gene, CDR3 protein. The D gene is left open where the match is weak.

CDR3 length: 15
D gene: TRBD1
V gene: TRBV5-5
J gene: TRBJ1-1
CDR3 protein: ASSFAGTGGWYTEAF

CDR3 length: 16
D gene: NA
V gene: TRBV5-1
J gene: TRBJ2-6
CDR3 protein: ASTPLEQGFSGANVLT

CDR3 length: 12
D gene: NA
V gene: TRBV2
J gene: TRBJ1-1
CDR3 protein: ATLDGSLNTEAF

CDR3 length: 12
D gene: NA
V gene: TRBV28
J gene: TRBJ1-1
CDR3 protein: ASSQGLSNTEAF

CDR3 length: 14
D gene: NA
V gene: TRBV5-1
J gene: TRBJ2-7
CDR3 protein: ASSLEGRGDVDEQY

CDR3 length: 10
D gene: NA
V gene: TRBV6-6
J gene: TRBJ1-1
CDR3 protein: ASRKQGYEAF

CDR3 length: 11
D gene: NA
V gene: TRBV10-1
J gene: TRBJ2-1
CDR3 protein: ASSDQENNEQF

CDR3 length: 13
D gene: TRBD2
V gene: TRBV19
J gene: TRBJ2-1
CDR3 protein: ASSDSGRSYNEQF

CDR3 length: 14
D gene: TRBD1
V gene: TRBV4-1
J gene: TRBJ1-1
CDR3 protein: ASSQDSGTGFLEAF

CDR3 length: 13
D gene: TRBD2
V gene: TRBV2
J gene: TRBJ2-1
CDR3 protein: ASRIAGSSYNEQF

CDR3 length: 13
D gene: NA
V gene: TRBV19
J gene: TRBJ2-7
CDR3 protein: ASSETGTLTYEQY

CDR3 length: 13
D gene: TRBD1
V gene: TRBV27
J gene: TRBJ1-5
CDR3 protein: ASRLQGANNQPQH

CDR3 length: 15
D gene: TRBD2
V gene: TRBV5-1
J gene: TRBJ2-1
CDR3 protein: ASKHSNLGASGSSEF

CDR3 length: 12
D gene: NA
V gene: TRBV7-9
J gene: TRBJ2-7
CDR3 protein: ASRQGLSPDEQY

CDR3 length: 14
D gene: NA
V gene: TRBV4-1
J gene: TRBJ1-5
CDR3 protein: ASSPEGINSNQPQH

CDR3 length: 14
D gene: TRBD1
V gene: TRBV28
J gene: TRBJ1-2
CDR3 protein: ASSFPGQGGNYGYT

CDR3 length: 10
D gene: NA
V gene: TRBV12-5
J gene: TRBJ1-1
CDR3 protein: ASRAQNTEAF

CDR3 length: 16
D gene: NA
V gene: TRBV30
J gene: TRBJ1-1
CDR3 protein: AWSVLFGPTQKNTEAF

CDR3 length: 12
D gene: TRBD1
V gene: TRBV19
J gene: TRBJ2-2
CDR3 protein: ASQLQGSTGELF

CDR3 length: 16
D gene: TRBD2
V gene: TRBV30
J gene: TRBJ2-6
CDR3 protein: AWRGLAGGSSGANVLT

CDR3 length: 12
D gene: NA
V gene: TRBV5-1
J gene: TRBJ1-4
CDR3 protein: ASATGSTNEKLF

CDR3 length: 14
D gene: NA
V gene: TRBV5-1
J gene: TRBJ2-7
CDR3 protein: ASSLFGTLSSYEQY

CDR3 length: 13
D gene: NA
V gene: TRBV12-5
J gene: TRBJ1-1
CDR3 protein: ASASVAPLLTEAF

CDR3 length: 12
D gene: NA
V gene: TRBV5-1
J gene: TRBJ2-1
CDR3 protein: ASTEVETYNEQF

CDR3 length: 12
D gene: TRBD1
V gene: TRBV5-1
J gene: TRBJ2-7
CDR3 protein: ASSPGQAYYEQY

CDR3 length: 12
D gene: TRBD1
V gene: TRBV13
J gene: TRBJ2-7
CDR3 protein: ASSRIDRGYEQY

CDR3 length: 13
D gene: TRBD2
V gene: TRBV19
J gene: TRBJ2-7
CDR3 protein: ASSSTSGSFSEQY

CDR3 length: 13
D gene: NA
V gene: TRBV30
J gene: TRBJ2-1
CDR3 protein: AWSVRWAPVDEQF

CDR3 length: 11
D gene: TRBD1
V gene: TRBV19
J gene: TRBJ1-1
CDR3 protein: ASSHRGRTEAF

CDR3 length: 10
D gene: TRBD1
V gene: TRBV27
J gene: TRBJ2-7
CDR3 protein: ASSRTGNEQY

CDR3 length: 11
D gene: NA
V gene: TRBV7-9
J gene: TRBJ1-2
CDR3 protein: ASSFVGGGGYT

CDR3 length: 14
D gene: TRBD2
V gene: TRBV6-6
J gene: TRBJ2-7
CDR3 protein: ASSKPGTSGAYEQY

CDR3 length: 12
D gene: NA
V gene: TRBV28
J gene: TRBJ1-4
CDR3 protein: ASSLASTNEKLF

CDR3 length: 10
D gene: NA
V gene: TRBV6-1
J gene: TRBJ2-5
CDR3 protein: ARRPREETQY

CDR3 length: 13
D gene: NA
V gene: TRBV19
J gene: TRBJ2-6
CDR3 protein: ASSIRQPGANVLT

CDR3 length: 15
D gene: NA
V gene: TRBV4-1
J gene: TRBJ2-6
CDR3 protein: ASSPSRSYSGANVLT

CDR3 length: 12
D gene: NA
V gene: TRBV6-5
J gene: TRBJ2-4
CDR3 protein: ASSHESAKNIQY

CDR3 length: 11
D gene: NA
V gene: TRBV6-6
J gene: TRBJ2-7
CDR3 protein: ASSPRAAYEQY

CDR3 length: 14
D gene: TRBD1
V gene: TRBV6-5
J gene: TRBJ2-5
CDR3 protein: ASSYSGRGWEETQY

CDR3 length: 12
D gene: NA
V gene: TRBV5-1
J gene: TRBJ2-7
CDR3 protein: ASSLGSGMGEQY

CDR3 length: 11
D gene: NA
V gene: TRBV11-1
J gene: TRBJ2-2
CDR3 protein: ASSLSDTGELF

CDR3 length: 13
D gene: TRBD2
V gene: TRBV6-1
J gene: TRBJ2-1
CDR3 protein: ASFRLAGSANEQF

CDR3 length: 13
D gene: TRBD2
V gene: TRBV7-3
J gene: TRBJ2-1
CDR3 protein: ASSSTSGRRNEQF

CDR3 length: 11
D gene: NA
V gene: TRBV6-5
J gene: TRBJ2-3
CDR3 protein: ASSYLETDTQY

CDR3 length: 9
D gene: NA
V gene: TRBV29-1
J gene: TRBJ2-5
CDR3 protein: SVTGVGEQY

CDR3 length: 13
D gene: NA
V gene: TRBV6-6
J gene: TRBJ1-5
CDR3 protein: AVPVSGYDNQPQH

CDR3 length: 12
D gene: TRBD1
V gene: TRBV6-1
J gene: TRBJ1-4
CDR3 protein: ASMEDRGNEKLF

CDR3 length: 11
D gene: TRBD1
V gene: TRBV28
J gene: TRBJ2-1
CDR3 protein: ASSSGTGGLQF

CDR3 length: 14
D gene: TRBD1
V gene: TRBV29-1
J gene: NA
CDR3 protein: SVRLVARTGGYEQY

CDR3 length: 12
D gene: TRBD1
V gene: TRBV28
J gene: TRBJ1-1
CDR3 protein: ASSLIGTGGGQG

CDR3 length: 13
D gene: TRBD1
V gene: TRBV19
J gene: TRBJ1-5
CDR3 protein: ASRWDRSVDQPQH

CDR3 length: 14
D gene: TRBD1
V gene: TRBV19
J gene: TRBJ1-2
CDR3 protein: ASSVTPGQGNYGYT

CDR3 length: 9
D gene: NA
V gene: TRBV28
J gene: TRBJ1-4
CDR3 protein: ASRGNEKLF

CDR3 length: 12
D gene: NA
V gene: TRBV14
J gene: TRBJ1-6
CDR3 protein: ASSQEVRDSPLH

CDR3 length: 15
D gene: TRBD2
V gene: TRBV7-9
J gene: TRBJ2-5
CDR3 protein: ASSSDGLAAYGGTQY

CDR3 length: 11
D gene: NA
V gene: TRBV19
J gene: TRBJ1-4
CDR3 protein: ASNERRGEKLF

CDR3 length: 11
D gene: NA
V gene: TRBV18
J gene: TRBJ1-4
CDR3 protein: ASSPRQNEKLF

CDR3 length: 12
D gene: NA
V gene: TRBV10-2
J gene: NA
CDR3 protein: ASSESAQTYEQY

CDR3 length: 13
D gene: TRBD1
V gene: TRBV10-1
J gene: TRBJ2-1
CDR3 protein: ASSEGGQGIDEQF

CDR3 length: 16
D gene: NA
V gene: TRBV4-2
J gene: TRBJ1-4
CDR3 protein: ASSFLGRGLATNEKLF